Shown below are 9 T cell receptor beta chains from a single sample sequenced in a study of OX40 agonist ivuxolimab in advanced cancers. This table comes from immunoSEQ multiplex PCR, and its TCRdb copy is limited to in-frame clones, with some not included. Among tens of thousands of clones listed, 84% were seen once. This specimen consisted of CD4+ or CD8+ T cells sorted from blood, obtained in a trial of the OX40 agonist ivuxolimab. These receptors came from an adult with an advanced solid tumor such as melanoma, head and neck, liver or kidney cancer.

The J gene is TRBJ2-5, the V gene TRBV4-2; 10 bases are shared with TRBD2. Germline CDR1 LGHNA, CDR2 YNFKEQ. V was clipped by 3 bases and J by 5 bases; unmatched bases: 9. The CDR3 sequence is 16 residues long. The CDR3 region is CASSQESGRGSETQYF. CDR3 DNA sequence: TGTGCCAGCAGCCAGGAAAGCGGGAGGGGTTCGGAGACCCAGTACTTC.

The rearrangement joins TRBV4-2 to TRBJ2-7, with 9 bases lining up with TRBD1. CDR3 size: 14 residues. V lost 4 bases to trimming and J lost 6 bases; unmatched junction nucleotides: 7. The V gene's germline CDR1 is LGHNA and CDR2 YNFKEQ. The CDR3, as DNA: TGTGCCAGCAGCCCAGGACAGGGGAATCGCGAGCAGTACTTC. Its translation is CASSPGQGNREQYF.

The rearrangement joins TRBV2 to TRBJ2-7; D unresolved. CDR1 is SNHLY, CDR2 FYNNEI, per germline. The CDR3 has 15 amino acids. The germline V and J ends were trimmed by 4 bases and 0 bases, with 13 bases remaining between them. CDR3 residues: CASSGRQVSSYEQYF. The CDR3, as DNA: TGTGCCAGCAGTGGTAGGCAGGTCAGCTCCTACGAGCAGTACTTC.

The chain carries TRBV4-1 and TRBJ1-1; D remains ambiguous. The CDR3 extends over 14 amino acids. Germline CDR1 and CDR2: MGHRA and YSYEKL. Trimming removed 2 bases at V and 5 bases at J, with 12 bases between. The CDR3 DNA reads as TGCGCCAGCAGCCAATTGGGGAGTGGTACTGAAGCTTTCTTT. Protein product: CASSQLGSGTEAFF.

The gene calls are TRBV4-3 and TRBJ1-2, with TRBD1 matching 7 bases. J gave up 2 bases and V 1 base, and 13 bases lay outside the gene matches. The CDR3 is made up of 18 amino acids. Looked up from germline, CDR1 is LGHNA and CDR2 is YSLEER. The CDR3, as DNA: TGCGCCAGCAGCCAAGCATTTGCCCGCTTGACAGGGAACTATGGCTACACCTTC. It is translated as CASSQAFARLTGNYGYTF.

The chain combines TRBV5-1 with TRBJ2-3; D gene uncertain. CDR1 is SGHRS, CDR2 YFSETQ, per germline. Trimming removed 1 base at V and 3 bases at J, with 9 bases between. This CDR3 is built from 14 residues. In nucleotides, the CDR3 is TGCGCCAGCAGCTTGTTGGCCGGTACAGATACGCAGTATTTT. Translated, it gives CASSLLAGTDTQYF.

The chain carries TRBV30 and TRBJ2-1, with 8 bases lining up with TRBD2. After removal of 0 bases from V and 3 bases from J, the junction contained 7 bases not matched to a gene. CDR3 length equals 16 residues. CDR1 GTSNPN and CDR2 SVGIG come from the germline V gene (reference sequence). The CDR3 is CAWSVRAAGDYNEQFF. In nucleotides, the CDR3 is TGTGCCTGGAGTGTACGAGCAGCGGGGGACTACAATGAGCAGTTCTTC. Full variable domain (rest looked up from reference TRBV30 and TRBJ2-1): SQTIHQWPATLVQPVGSPLSLECTVEGTSNPNLYWYRQAAGRGLQLLFYSVGIGQISSEVPQNLSASRPQDRQFILSSKKLLLSDSGFYLCAWSVRAAGDYNEQFFGPGTRLTVL.

In its sample, this clone was seen a few times. V gene TRBV7-9 combines with J gene TRBJ2-2; TRBD1 is a possible D gene (6 bases). Trimming took off 8 bases at V and 6 bases at J, with 22 bases between the two ends. The CDR3 loop spans 16 amino acids. Germline CDR1 SEHNR, CDR2 FQNEAQ (reference sequence). The CDR3 DNA follows: TGTGCCAGCGGCGCTGGGGGCAGCCGGTTAGCCGGGGAGCTGTTTTTT. Amino acid sequence: CASGAGGSRLAGELFF.

The rearrangement uses TRBV4-1 and TRBJ1-6; possibly TRBD1 for D (5 bases). The CDR3 sequence is 14 residues long. Trimming removed 6 bases at V and 10 bases at J, with 16 bases between. In germline, CDR1 is MGHRA, CDR2 YSYEKL. CDR3 nucleotides: TGCGCCAGCAGGGGGGTCACGGTCGGCTCACCCCTCCACTTT. It translates to CASRGVTVGSPLHF.